This entry is about one TCR beta chain. The data are from a study of blood T cell repertoires in COVID-19. The wider study: Samples of COVID-19 (acute and convalescent) were obtained from the United States, Italy and Spain.

As originally analysed: Amplified reference gene primers provided the basis for estimating nucleated cell counts. Method: immunoSEQ multiplex PCR; TCRdb's copy keeps in-frame clones and lacks some. V and J calls and clone size are given by that table; D and trimming were obtained from the DNA. This repertoire shows around 40,000 clones, about four fifths found once; its top ten account for just under 45%. Sequencing input: peripheral blood. The clonotype comes from a woman older than 75 with active or convalescent COVID-19.

CDR3 coding DNA: TGTGCCTGGAGTGTATTACACTCTGGGGCCAACGTCCTGACTTTC. As protein: CAWSVLHSGANVLTF. V gene TRBV30 combines with J gene TRBJ2-6; D unresolved. This CDR3 has 15 amino acids. With 0 bases removed from V and 0 bases from J, the gap between germline ends came to 6 bases. Germline values: CDR1 GTSNPN, CDR2 SVGIG (reference sequence).